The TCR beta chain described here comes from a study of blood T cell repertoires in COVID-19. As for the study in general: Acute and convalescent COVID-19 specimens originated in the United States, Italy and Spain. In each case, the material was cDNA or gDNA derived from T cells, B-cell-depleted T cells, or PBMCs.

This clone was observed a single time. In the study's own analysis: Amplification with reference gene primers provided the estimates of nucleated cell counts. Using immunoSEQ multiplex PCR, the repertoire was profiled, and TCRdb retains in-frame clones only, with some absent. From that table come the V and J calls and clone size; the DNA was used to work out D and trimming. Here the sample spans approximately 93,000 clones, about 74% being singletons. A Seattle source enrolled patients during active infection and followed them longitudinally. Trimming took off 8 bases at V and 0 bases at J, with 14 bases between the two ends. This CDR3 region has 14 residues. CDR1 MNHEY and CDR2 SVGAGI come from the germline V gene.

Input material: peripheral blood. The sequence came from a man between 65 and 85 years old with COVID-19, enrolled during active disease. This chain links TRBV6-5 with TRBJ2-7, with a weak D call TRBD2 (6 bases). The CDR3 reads CASSRETLSYEQYF. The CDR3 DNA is TGTGCCAGCTCGCGGGAAACGCTCTCCTACGAGCAGTACTTC.